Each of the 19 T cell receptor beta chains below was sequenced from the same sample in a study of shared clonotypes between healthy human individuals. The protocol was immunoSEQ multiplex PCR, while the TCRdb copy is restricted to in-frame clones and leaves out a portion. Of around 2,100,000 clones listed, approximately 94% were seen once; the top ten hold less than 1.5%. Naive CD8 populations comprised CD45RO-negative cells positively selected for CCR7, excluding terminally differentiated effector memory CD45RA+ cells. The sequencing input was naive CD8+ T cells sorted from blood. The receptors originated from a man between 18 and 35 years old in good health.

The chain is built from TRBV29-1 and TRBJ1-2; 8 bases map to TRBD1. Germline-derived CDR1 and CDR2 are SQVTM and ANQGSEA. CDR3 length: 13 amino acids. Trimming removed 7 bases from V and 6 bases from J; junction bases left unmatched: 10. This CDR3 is CSAGQGNEDGYTF. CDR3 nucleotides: TGCAGCGCTGGACAGGGAAATGAGGATGGCTACACCTTC.

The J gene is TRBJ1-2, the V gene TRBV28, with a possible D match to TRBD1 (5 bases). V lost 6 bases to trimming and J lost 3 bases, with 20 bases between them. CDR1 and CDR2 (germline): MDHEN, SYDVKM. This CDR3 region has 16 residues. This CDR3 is CASRWGRESADYGYTF. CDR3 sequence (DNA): TGTGCCAGCAGGTGGGGCAGGGAAAGTGCAGACTATGGCTACACCTTC.

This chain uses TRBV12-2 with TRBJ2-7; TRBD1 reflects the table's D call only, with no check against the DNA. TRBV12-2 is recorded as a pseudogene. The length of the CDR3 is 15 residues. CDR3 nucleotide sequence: TGTGCAAGTCGCTTAGCGCATCACATACCCTACGAGCAGTACTTC. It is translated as CASRLAHHIPYEQYF.

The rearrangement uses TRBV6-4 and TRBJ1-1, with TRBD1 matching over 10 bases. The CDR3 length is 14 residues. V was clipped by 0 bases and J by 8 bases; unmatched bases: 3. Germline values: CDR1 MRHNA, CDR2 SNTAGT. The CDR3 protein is CASSDSGTGEEAFF. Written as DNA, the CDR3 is TGTGCCAGCAGTGACTCGGGGACAGGGGAAGAAGCTTTCTTT.

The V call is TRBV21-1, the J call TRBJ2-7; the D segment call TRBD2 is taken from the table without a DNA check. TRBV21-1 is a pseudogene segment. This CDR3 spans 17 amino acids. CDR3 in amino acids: CASTKGGTSGRGYEQYF. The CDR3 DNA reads TGTGCCAGCACCAAAGGTGGGACTAGCGGGAGAGGGTACGAGCAGTACTTC.

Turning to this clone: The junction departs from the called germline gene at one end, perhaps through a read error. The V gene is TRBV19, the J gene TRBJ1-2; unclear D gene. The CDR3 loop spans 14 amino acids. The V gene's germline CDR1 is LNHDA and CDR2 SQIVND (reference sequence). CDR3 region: CASSPTLYDYRYTF. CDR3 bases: TGTGCCAGTAGTCCGACCCTCTATGACTATCGCTACACCTTC.

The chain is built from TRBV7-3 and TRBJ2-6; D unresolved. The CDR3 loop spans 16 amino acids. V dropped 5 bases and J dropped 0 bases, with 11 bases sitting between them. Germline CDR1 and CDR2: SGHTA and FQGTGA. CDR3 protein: CASSPELASGANVLTF. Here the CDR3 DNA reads TGTGCCAGCAGCCCAGAACTCGCCTCTGGGGCCAACGTCCTGACTTTC. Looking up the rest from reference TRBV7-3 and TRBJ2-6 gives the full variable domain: GAGVSQTPSNKVTEKGKYVELRCDPISGHTALYWYRQSLGQGPEFLIYFQGTGAADDSGLPNDRFFAVRPEGSVSTLKIQRTERGDSAVYLCASSPELASGANVLTFGAGSRLTVL.

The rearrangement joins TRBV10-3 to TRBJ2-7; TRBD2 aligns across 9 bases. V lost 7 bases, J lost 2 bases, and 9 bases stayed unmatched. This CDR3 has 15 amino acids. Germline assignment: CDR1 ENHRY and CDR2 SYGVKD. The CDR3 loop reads CAITDSGGTTYEQYF. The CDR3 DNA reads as TGTGCCATCACTGATAGCGGGGGCACTACCTACGAGCAGTACTTC.

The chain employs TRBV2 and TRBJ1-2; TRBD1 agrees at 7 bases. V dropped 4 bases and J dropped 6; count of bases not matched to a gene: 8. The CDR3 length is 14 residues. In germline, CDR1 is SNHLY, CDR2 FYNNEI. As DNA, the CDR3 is TGTGCCAGCAGTGTTGGGGAAGGGGGCGATGGCTACACCTTC. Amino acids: CASSVGEGGDGYTF.

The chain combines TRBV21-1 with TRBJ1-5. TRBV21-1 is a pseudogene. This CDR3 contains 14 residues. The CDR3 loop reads CASTSARPREPQHF. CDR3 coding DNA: TGTGCCAGCACCTCCGCCAGGCCTCGGGAGCCCCAGCATTTT.

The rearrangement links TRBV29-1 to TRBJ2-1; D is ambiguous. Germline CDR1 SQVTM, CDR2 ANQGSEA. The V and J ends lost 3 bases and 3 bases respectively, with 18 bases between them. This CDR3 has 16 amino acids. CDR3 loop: CSVDGPPPIDYNEQFF. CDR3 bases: TGCAGCGTTGATGGGCCCCCACCCATAGACTACAATGAGCAGTTCTTC.

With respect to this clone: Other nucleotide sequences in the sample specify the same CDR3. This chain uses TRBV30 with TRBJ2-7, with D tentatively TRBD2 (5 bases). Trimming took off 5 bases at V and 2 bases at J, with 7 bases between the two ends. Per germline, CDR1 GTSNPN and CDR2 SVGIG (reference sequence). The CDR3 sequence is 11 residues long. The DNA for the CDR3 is TGTGCCTGGGACGGGGCCTACGAGCAGTACTTC. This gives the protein CAWDGAYEQYF.

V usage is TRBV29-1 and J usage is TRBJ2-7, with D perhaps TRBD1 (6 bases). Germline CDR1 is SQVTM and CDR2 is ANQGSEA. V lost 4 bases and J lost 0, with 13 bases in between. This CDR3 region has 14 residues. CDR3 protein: CSVGARQDSYEQYF. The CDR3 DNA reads TGCAGCGTTGGAGCCCGACAGGACTCCTACGAGCAGTACTTC.

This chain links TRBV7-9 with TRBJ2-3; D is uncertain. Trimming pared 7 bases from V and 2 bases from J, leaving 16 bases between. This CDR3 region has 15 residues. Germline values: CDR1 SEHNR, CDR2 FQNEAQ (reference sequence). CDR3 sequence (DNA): TGTGCCAGCACCCCCCCAGTAGGTTTCACAGATACGCAGTATTTT. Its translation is CASTPPVGFTDTQYF.

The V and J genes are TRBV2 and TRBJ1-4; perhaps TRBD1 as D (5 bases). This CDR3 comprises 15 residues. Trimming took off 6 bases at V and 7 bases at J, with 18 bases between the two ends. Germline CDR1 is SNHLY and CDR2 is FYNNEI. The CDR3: CASRGTTRGGEKLFF. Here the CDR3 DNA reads TGTGCCAGCAGGGGGACCACCCGGGGTGGTGAAAAACTGTTTTTT.

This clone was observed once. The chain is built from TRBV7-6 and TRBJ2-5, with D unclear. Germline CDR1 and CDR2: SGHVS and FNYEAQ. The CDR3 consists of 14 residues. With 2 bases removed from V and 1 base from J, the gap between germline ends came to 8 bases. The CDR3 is CASSLTDFQETQYF. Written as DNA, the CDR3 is TGTGCCAGCAGCTTAACTGACTTCCAAGAGACCCAGTACTTC.

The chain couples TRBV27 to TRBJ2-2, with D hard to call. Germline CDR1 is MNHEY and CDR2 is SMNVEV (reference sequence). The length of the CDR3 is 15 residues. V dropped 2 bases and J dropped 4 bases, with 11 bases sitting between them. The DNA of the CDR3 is TGTGCCAGCAGTTTAACCTCGGGTAGCACCGGGGAGCTGTTTTTT. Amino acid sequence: CASSLTSGSTGELFF.

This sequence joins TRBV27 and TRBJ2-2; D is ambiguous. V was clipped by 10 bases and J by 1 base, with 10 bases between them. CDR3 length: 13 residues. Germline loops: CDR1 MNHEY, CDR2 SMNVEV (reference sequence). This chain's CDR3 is CATSYRNTGELFF. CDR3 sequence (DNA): TGTGCCACCTCGTACAGGAACACCGGGGAGCTGTTTTTT.

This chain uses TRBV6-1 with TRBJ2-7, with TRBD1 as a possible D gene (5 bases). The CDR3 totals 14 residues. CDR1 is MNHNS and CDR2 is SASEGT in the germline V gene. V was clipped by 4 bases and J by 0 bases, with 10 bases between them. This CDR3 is CASSGIDSSYEQYF. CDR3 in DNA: TGTGCCAGCAGTGGAATCGACAGCTCCTACGAGCAGTACTTC.